The rows below give T cell receptor beta chains drawn from one sample of a study of cytomegalovirus exposure and HLA in healthy donors. Sequencing was performed with immunoSEQ multiplex PCR; in TCRdb, only in-frame clones are kept and a portion is missing. The sample has 100,000 to 150,000 clones, roughly nine tenths seen once. The source material was PBMCs. The receptors stem from a man aged 25-45 years in good health and CMV-seronegative. Each CDR3 is given with its conserved first and last residue. A D gene is named only where the DNA matches it firmly. The size of a clone is reported for some rows only, either as once, few or many, or as a class for expanded clones.

J: TRBJ2-6; V: TRBV7-9; size: -; D: -; length: 14; CDR3: CAVVIGSGANVLTF; DNA: TGTGCCGTCGTTATCGGCTCTGGGGCCAACGTCCTGACTTTC
J: TRBJ2-7; V: TRBV7-2; size: -; D: TRBD1; length: 14; CDR3: CASSSPTGVVEQYF; DNA: TGTGCCAGCAGCTCCCCGACAGGGGTGGTCGAGCAGTACTTC
J: TRBJ1-2; V: TRBV28; size: -; D: TRBD1; length: 13; CDR3: CASSLDAGTGFTF; DNA: TGTGCCAGCAGCCTAGATGCCGGGACAGGGTTCACCTTC
J: TRBJ1-1; V: TRBV5-4; size: -; D: -; length: 14; CDR3: CASSLGPAGTEAFF; DNA: TGTGCCAGCAGCTTGGGGCCAGCGGGTACTGAAGCTTTCTTT
J: TRBJ2-3; V: TRBV7-3; size: -; D: -; length: 14; CDR3: CASSPGHSTDTQYF; DNA: TGTGCCAGCAGCCCGGGACACTCCACAGATACGCAGTATTTT
J: TRBJ2-5; V: TRBV7-9; size: once; D: TRBD1; length: 15; CDR3: CASSQRDSVQETQYF; DNA: TGTGCCAGCAGCCAAAGGGACAGCGTCCAAGAGACCCAGTACTTC
J: TRBJ1-2; V: TRBV11-2; size: -; D: -; length: 13; CDR3: CASSRGQTYGYTF; DNA: TGTGCCAGCAGCAGAGGACAGACCTATGGCTACACCTTC
J: TRBJ1-2; V: TRBV28; size: -; D: TRBD1; length: 17; CDR3: CASSFPARQGTGYGYTF; DNA: TGTGCCAGCAGTTTCCCAGCCCGACAGGGAACGGGCTATGGCTACACCTTC
J: TRBJ2-5; V: TRBV10-3; size: -; D: -; length: 15; CDR3: CAISSRDSYQETQYF; DNA: TGTGCCATCAGTTCGAGAGACTCGTACCAAGAGACCCAGTACTTC
J: TRBJ2-5; V: TRBV14; size: -; D: -; length: 13; CDR3: CASSSLRGETQYF; DNA: TGTGCCAGCAGCTCCTTACGGGGAGAGACCCAGTACTTC
J: TRBJ1-3; V: TRBV7-9; size: -; D: -; length: 14; CDR3: CASSFTGSGNTIYF; DNA: TGTGCCAGCAGCTTTACAGGCTCTGGAAACACCATATATTTT
J: TRBJ2-3; V: TRBV11-2; size: -; D: TRBD2; length: 16; CDR3: CASSLGPSGGTDTQYF; DNA: TGTGCCAGCAGCTTAGGCCCTAGCGGGGGCACAGATACGCAGTATTTT
J: TRBJ2-5; V: TRBV29-1; size: -; D: -; length: 12; CDR3: CSVALEGETQYF; DNA: TGCAGCGTTGCCTTGGAGGGGGAGACCCAGTACTTC
J: TRBJ2-1; V: TRBV19; size: once; D: -; length: 13; CDR3: CASSRGAGYEQFF; DNA: TGTGCCAGTAGCCGGGGGGCGGGTTATGAGCAGTTCTTC
J: TRBJ1-5; V: TRBV6-6; size: -; D: TRBD1; length: 14; CDR3: CASSYAGGDQPQHF; DNA: TGTGCCAGCAGTTACGCAGGGGGCGATCAGCCCCAGCATTTT
J: TRBJ2-3; V: TRBV5-1; size: -; D: -; length: 14; CDR3: CASSLGGPEDTQYF; DNA: TGCGCCAGCAGCTTGGGGGGCCCCGAGGATACGCAGTATTTT
J: TRBJ1-3; V: TRBV28; size: -; D: -; length: 15; CDR3: CASSWSHTTGNTIYF; DNA: TGTGCCAGCAGTTGGAGTCATACAACTGGAAACACCATATATTTT
J: TRBJ2-1; V: TRBV5-4; size: -; D: TRBD2; length: 16; CDR3: CASSLGSGGWANEQFF; DNA: TGTGCCAGCAGCTTGGGCAGCGGGGGCTGGGCCAATGAGCAGTTCTTC
J: TRBJ2-5; V: TRBV5-4; size: once; D: TRBD1; length: 16; CDR3: CASSLAGGQGQETQYF; DNA: TGTGCCAGCAGCTTGGCCGGGGGACAGGGTCAAGAGACCCAGTACTTC
J: TRBJ1-5; V: TRBV28; size: -; D: TRBD1; length: 15; CDR3: CASSVRDRVGQPQHF; DNA: TGTGCCAGCAGTGTCCGGGACAGGGTTGGGCAGCCCCAGCATTTT
J: TRBJ1-1; V: TRBV29-1; size: -; D: -; length: 13; CDR3: CSAGGGGNTEAFF; DNA: TGCAGCGCCGGAGGCGGCGGGAACACTGAAGCTTTCTTT
J: TRBJ1-1; V: TRBV2; size: -; D: -; length: 11; CDR3: CASTVDTEAFF; DNA: TGTGCCAGCACGGTGGACACTGAAGCTTTCTTT
J: TRBJ2-5; V: TRBV10-3; size: -; D: TRBD2; length: 14; CDR3: CAIAEGRVGETQYF; DNA: TGTGCCATCGCGGAGGGGAGGGTTGGGGAGACCCAGTACTTC
J: TRBJ1-2; V: TRBV30; size: -; D: TRBD1; length: 12; CDR3: CAWRGQGHGYTF; DNA: TGTGCCTGGAGGGGACAGGGCCATGGCTACACCTTC
J: TRBJ2-1; V: TRBV5-1; size: -; D: -; length: 14; CDR3: CASSLPTTGHEQFF; DNA: TGCGCCAGCAGCTTGCCTACGACAGGCCATGAGCAGTTCTTC
J: TRBJ2-6; V: TRBV6-1; size: -; D: TRBD2; length: 16; CDR3: CASREAGGPGANVLTF; DNA: TGTGCCAGCAGGGAAGCGGGGGGGCCTGGGGCCAACGTCCTGACTTTC
J: TRBJ2-5; V: TRBV6-6; size: once; D: -; length: 15; CDR3: CASTLQGGSKETQYF; DNA: TGTGCCAGCACCCTACAGGGTGGGTCGAAAGAGACCCAGTACTTC
J: TRBJ1-5; V: TRBV28; size: -; D: TRBD1; length: 14; CDR3: CASSLAGGNQPQHF; DNA: TGTGCCAGCAGTTTAGCAGGGGGGAATCAGCCCCAGCATTTT
J: TRBJ1-3; V: TRBV29-1; size: -; D: -; length: 13; CDR3: CSVQGSSGNTIYF; DNA: TGCAGCGTCCAGGGGAGCTCTGGAAACACCATATATTTT
J: TRBJ1-2; V: TRBV5-1; size: -; D: TRBD1; length: 13; CDR3: CASSLQGIEGYTF; DNA: TGCGCCAGCAGCTTACAGGGGATTGAAGGCTACACCTTC
J: TRBJ1-5; V: TRBV27; size: once; D: -; length: 14; CDR3: CASSATGNNQPQHF; DNA: TGTGCCAGCAGTGCAACCGGGAACAATCAGCCCCAGCATTTT
J: TRBJ1-5; V: TRBV19; size: few; D: -; length: 15; CDR3: CASSLLQVRNQPQHF; DNA: TGTGCCAGTAGCTTACTACAGGTCCGCAATCAGCCCCAGCATTTT
J: TRBJ1-1; V: TRBV28; size: -; D: -; length: 14; CDR3: CASSLMEENTEAFF; DNA: TGTGCCAGCAGTTTAATGGAGGAGAACACTGAAGCTTTCTTT
J: TRBJ2-7; V: TRBV5-4; size: -; D: TRBD1; length: 16; CDR3: CASSLNSNQGAREQYF; DNA: TGTGCCAGCAGCTTGAATTCAAATCAGGGGGCACGGGAGCAGTACTTC
J: TRBJ1-5; V: TRBV5-5; size: -; D: -; length: 15; CDR3: CASSYVGGVNQPQHF; DNA: TGTGCCAGCAGCTACGTGGGGGGAGTTAATCAGCCCCAGCATTTT